A selection of T cell receptor beta chains follows, all from one sample in a study of blood T cell repertoires in COVID-19. Generated by immunoSEQ multiplex PCR, the TCRdb table keeps only in-frame clones and is missing some. The data show some 140,000 clones, roughly 84% seen once. The source material was PBMCs or T cells enriched from blood (not recorded which). These receptors originate from a man aged 40-49 years with acute COVID-19. The CDR3 runs from the conserved cysteine through the conserved F or W. D genes are given only for firm matches. The size entry is marked missing in some rows and otherwise reads once, few, many or a size class.

D	V	J	size	CDR3	DNA
TRBD1	TRBV18	TRBJ1-4	few	CASSPTGGEEKLFF	TGTGCCAGCTCACCGACAGGGGGCGAGGAAAAACTGTTTTTT
-	TRBV7-9	TRBJ2-1	many	CASSLGANEQFF	TGTGCCAGCAGCTTAGGGGCGAATGAGCAGTTCTTC
-	TRBV15	TRBJ1-5	-	CATSADSNQPQHF	TGTGCCACCAGCGCGGATAGCAATCAGCCCCAGCATTTT
-	TRBV27	TRBJ1-1	-	CASQSLNTEAFF	TGTGCCAGCCAGTCATTGAACACTGAAGCTTTCTTT
-	TRBV7-7	TRBJ2-5	-	CASSREVSQETQYF	TGTGCCAGCAGCCGAGAGGTATCCCAAGAGACCCAGTACTTC
-	TRBV7-9	TRBJ2-5	once	CASSPHGETQYF	TGTGCCAGCAGCCCGCACGGAGAGACCCAGTACTTC
TRBD1	TRBV7-8	TRBJ1-5	-	CASSLRRRTGNSNQPQHF	TGTGCCAGCAGCCTCAGGCGTCGGACAGGGAATAGCAATCAGCCCCAGCATTTT
TRBD1	TRBV6-6	TRBJ1-6	-	CASRSGQGFSPLHF	TGTGCCAGCAGGTCGGGACAGGGGTTTTCACCCCTCCACTTT
-	TRBV2	TRBJ1-1	-	CASSEAGQARTEAFF	TGTGCCAGCAGTGAAGCGGGGCAGGCTCGCACTGAAGCTTTCTTT
-	TRBV6-5	TRBJ2-7	-	CASSLAGQPYEQYF	TGTGCCAGCAGTCTGGCGGGCCAGCCCTACGAGCAGTACTTC
-	TRBV4-3	TRBJ1-2	-	CASQGEGYGYTF	TGCGCCAGCCAAGGGGAGGGCTATGGCTACACCTTC
-	TRBV10-3	TRBJ2-2	-	CAILREDVAGELFF	TGTGCCATCCTTCGGGAAGATGTGGCCGGGGAGCTGTTTTTT
-	TRBV5-4	TRBJ1-2	-	CASSTGTLAVGYTF	TGTGCCAGCAGCACCGGGACACTGGCGGTTGGCTACACCTTC
-	TRBV11-2	TRBJ1-2	few	CASSLEGGRIYGYTF	TGTGCCAGCAGCTTAGAGGGGGGACGGATCTATGGCTACACCTTC
TRBD1	TRBV18	TRBJ2-5	-	CASSLSTGRETQYF	TGTGCCAGCTCTCTCTCGACAGGGCGCGAGACCCAGTACTTC
-	TRBV3-1/TRBV3-2	TRBJ2-1	-	CASSQDVRADNEQFF	TGTGCCAGCAGCCAAGACGTCAGGGCGGACAATGAGCAGTTCTTC
TRBD1	TRBV24-1	TRBJ1-5	-	CATSDSGGQPQHF	TGTGCCACCAGTGATTCAGGGGGTCAGCCCCAGCATTTT
-	TRBV27	TRBJ1-1	few	CASSLRPGAEAFF	TGTGCCAGCAGCCTCCGTCCGGGGGCTGAAGCTTTCTTT
TRBD2	TRBV3-1/TRBV3-2	TRBJ2-7	-	CASSPETSGYEQYF	TGTGCCAGCAGCCCCGAGACTAGCGGCTACGAGCAGTACTTC
-	TRBV7-2	TRBJ2-1	-	CASRRQDNEQFF	TGTGCCAGCCGACGGCAGGACAATGAGCAGTTCTTC
-	TRBV7-2	TRBJ2-7	-	CASSSNSYEQYF	TGTGCCAGCAGCTCCAACTCCTACGAGCAGTACTTC
-	TRBV7-2	TRBJ2-3	-	CASSLRGTSTDTQYF	TGTGCCAGCAGCTTGAGAGGGACTAGCACAGATACGCAGTATTTT
TRBD1	TRBV30	TRBJ2-5	-	CAWSVGGGQETQYF	TGTGCCTGGAGTGTAGGGGGCGGACAAGAGACCCAGTACTTC
-	TRBV28	TRBJ1-2	-	CASSLGVNRVYGYTF	TGTGCCAGCAGTTTGGGGGTCAACAGGGTCTATGGCTACACCTTC